The 9 T cell receptor beta chains below were found in one sample sequenced in a study of T cell responses to AZD1222 COVID-19 vaccine. Assay used: immunoSEQ multiplex PCR; TCRdb lists only in-frame clones, some missing. Of some 120,000 clones in the sample, roughly nine tenths were seen once. The sample consisted of peripheral blood, taken on day 0 of AZD1222 vaccination. The receptors were gathered from an adult in good health.

J is TRBJ2-1 and V is TRBV5-6, with TRBD1 as a possible D gene (5 bases). The CDR3 consists of 14 residues. Trimming pared 4 bases from V and 8 bases from J, leaving 16 bases between. CDR1 is SGHDT and CDR2 is YYEEEE in the germline V gene. The chain's CDR3 is CASSLVLQADEQFF. The DNA of the CDR3 is TGTGCCAGCAGCCTTGTGCTACAGGCTGATGAGCAGTTCTTC.

The V gene is TRBV12-3 or TRBV12-4, the J gene TRBJ1-2, with D unresolved. The CDR3 loop spans 12 amino acids. Trimming removed 3 bases from V and 8 bases from J, with 10 bases in between. The CDR3 protein is CASSFGGLGYTF. The CDR3 DNA reads TGTGCCAGCAGTTTTGGTGGTTTGGGCTACACCTTC.

A single count supports this clone. The chain couples TRBV5-6 to TRBJ1-5; D is undetermined. From germline, CDR1 is SGHDT and CDR2 YYEEEE. CDR3 length equals 14 residues. Deletions cut 2 bases from V and 4 bases from J, with 10 bases between. The DNA for the CDR3 is TGTGCCAGCAGCTTCGGGGTAGGAAATCAGCCCCAGCATTTT. Protein product: CASSFGVGNQPQHF.

The rearrangement joins TRBV4-1 to TRBJ1-4; 7 bases are shared with TRBD1. Germline CDR1 and CDR2: MGHRA and YSYEKL. After removal of 1 base from V and 8 bases from J, the junction contained 13 bases not matched to a gene. This CDR3 has 17 residues. In DNA form, the CDR3 reads TGCGCCAGCAGCCAAGGACCTTCTCAGGGGGTTTTCGAAAAACTGTTTTTT. This sequence encodes CASSQGPSQGVFEKLFF.

A few counts support this clone. This chain uses TRBV7-8 with TRBJ2-2; maybe TRBD2 (6 bases). The length of the CDR3 is 17 residues. Germline values: CDR1 SGHVS, CDR2 FQNEAQ. The V end was cut by 4 bases, the J end by 2 bases, with 17 bases between. CDR3 nucleotides: TGTGCCAGCAGCTCCCCTACCGGAGGGCCAAACACCGGGGAGCTGTTTTTT. This sequence encodes CASSSPTGGPNTGELFF.

The V and J genes are TRBV19 and TRBJ2-7; D may be TRBD2 (7 bases). Per the germline V gene, CDR1 is LNHDA and CDR2 is SQIVND (reference sequence). The V gene lost 10 bases and the J gene lost 5 bases, with 18 bases spanning the gap. The CDR3 consists of 13 residues. This chain's CDR3 is CATSGGPFNEQYF. CDR3 bases: TGTGCCACCTCCGGGGGGCCTTTCAACGAGCAGTACTTC.

The rearrangement uses TRBV4-3 and TRBJ2-3; 14 bases align to TRBD2. The CDR3 spans 16 residues. V lost 3 bases, J lost 1 base, and 0 bases stayed unmatched. Germline-derived CDR1 and CDR2 are LGHNA and YSLEER. In DNA, the CDR3 is TGCGCCAGCAGCCAGGGACTAGCGGGAGGCACAGATACGCAGTATTTT. Encoded protein: CASSQGLAGGTDTQYF.

This clone was picked up one time. This chain joins TRBV9 and TRBJ2-2, with 9 positions matching TRBD2. Germline lookup yields CDR1 SGDLS and CDR2 YYNGEE. The CDR3 consists of 17 residues. The trim removed 3 bases at V and 0 bases at J, leaving 6 bases unmatched. The CDR3 DNA reads as TGTGCCAGCAGCGAAAGCCGACTAGCGGCGAACACCGGGGAGCTGTTTTTT. Protein sequence: CASSESRLAANTGELFF.

This clone came up many times. The chain couples TRBV2 to TRBJ2-7; the D is unclear. The V and J ends lost 7 bases and 0 bases respectively, with 16 bases between them. The germline V gene encodes CDR1 SNHLY and CDR2 FYNNEI. The CDR3 totals 15 residues. The CDR3 protein is CASTGSGISSYEQYF. DNA of the CDR3: TGTGCCAGCACCGGTTCTGGGATTAGCTCCTACGAGCAGTACTTC.